This note documents a single T cell receptor beta chain sequence. This entry is derived from a study of T cells in Graves' hyperthyroidism and ophthalmopathy. TCR beta CDR3 region amplification was performed from RNA transcripts. RT-PCR in the first round (using the HTBI primer set) targeted the TCR CDR3. MiXCR, run by TCRdb on the multiplex PCR reads, gives a single entry per CDR3 protein. The sample contains around 200,000 distinct CDR3 sequences, around 17% of which appear only once. The CDR3 length is 15 residues. V lost 5 bases to trimming and J lost 5 bases, with 16 bases between them. CDR1 and CDR2 from the germline V gene are SGHNT and YENEEA.

Input material: blood. The TCR originated in a man in his forties with Graves' hyperthyroidism. The V gene is TRBV11-3, the J gene TRBJ2-1, with D perhaps being TRBD1 or TRBD2 (5 bases each). The CDR3 coding sequence is TGTGCCAGCAGCCCCCGGGACCACCCTGACAATGAGCAGTTCTTC. It yields the protein CASSPRDHPDNEQFF.